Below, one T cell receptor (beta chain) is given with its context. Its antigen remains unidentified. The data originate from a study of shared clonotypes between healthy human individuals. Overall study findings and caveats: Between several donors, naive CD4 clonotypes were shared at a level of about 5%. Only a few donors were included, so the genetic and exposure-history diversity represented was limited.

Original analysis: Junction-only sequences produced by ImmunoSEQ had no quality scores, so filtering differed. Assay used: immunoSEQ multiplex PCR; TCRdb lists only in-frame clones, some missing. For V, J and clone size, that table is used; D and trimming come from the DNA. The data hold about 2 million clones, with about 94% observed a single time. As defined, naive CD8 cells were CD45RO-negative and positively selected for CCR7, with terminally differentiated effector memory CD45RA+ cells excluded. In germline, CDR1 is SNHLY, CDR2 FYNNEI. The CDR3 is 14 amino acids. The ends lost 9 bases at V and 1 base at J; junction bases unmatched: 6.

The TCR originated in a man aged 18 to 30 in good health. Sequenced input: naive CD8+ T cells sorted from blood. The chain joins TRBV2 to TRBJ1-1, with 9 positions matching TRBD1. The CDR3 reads CASRTGVGNTEAFF. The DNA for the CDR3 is TGTGCCAGTAGGACAGGGGTTGGGAACACTGAAGCTTTCTTT.